This T cell receptor (beta chain) is drawn from a study of radiotherapy plus CTLA-4 blockade in lung cancer. Turning to the study itself: About 20% of patients responded objectively, and about 30% achieved disease control.

TCRdb's table, derived via immunoSEQ multiplex PCR, lists solely in-frame clones and lacks some. The table has some 60,000 clones, around 77% seen once. CDR1 and CDR2 from the germline V gene are SNHLY and FYNNEI. With V trimmed by 6 bases and J by 4 bases, 8 bases remained unmatched. This CDR3 has 15 amino acids. This clone was counted once. No antigen is known for it. General study results and limits: Among blood TCR repertoires after radiotherapy plus ipilimumab, tumor-derived clones expanded. Among reported predictors of response, early blood T cell clone dynamics with interferon-beta performed best.

Patients with chemo-refractory metastatic non-small-cell lung cancer received focal radiation plus CTLA-4 blockade with ipilimumab. This rearrangement joins TRBV2 to TRBJ1-2, with 10 nucleotides matching TRBD1. The receptor comes from a human donor with non-small cell lung cancer who had a complete response to radiotherapy plus ipilimumab. The sequences come from peripheral blood, collected from a patient treated with radiotherapy plus ipilimumab. The CDR3 region has the DNA TGTGCCAGCAGGGGTAGGACAGGGGGATTCTATGGCTACACCTTC. Encoded protein: CASRGRTGGFYGYTF.